These 18 T cell receptor beta chains were sequenced from one sample in a study of technical replicates of blood from several donors. Here immunoSEQ multiplex PCR was the method, and the copy in TCRdb shows in-frame clones only, minus some. This table holds 50,000 to 70,000 clones, approximately 92% found once. The sequencing input was PBMCs. These receptors originate from a human donor in good health. Some clones in this sample may be carry-over from other donors' samples.

This chain joins TRBV18 and TRBJ2-3, with D unresolved. The CDR3 is 15 residues long. From germline, CDR1 is KGHSH and CDR2 LQKENI. V gave up 5 bases and J gave up 0 bases, with 12 bases separating them. Here the CDR3 reads CASSSRLTSTDTQYF. The CDR3, as DNA: TGTGCCAGCTCATCGCGGTTGACTAGCACAGATACGCAGTATTTT.

The CDR3 here is CASSPGGGQGEQYF. In nucleotides, the CDR3 is TGTGCCAGCAGCCCGGGCGGGGGGCAGGGAGAGCAGTACTTC. The chain links TRBV7-8 to TRBJ2-7; 8 positions agree with TRBD2. The CDR3 is 14 residues long. Germline CDR1 is SGHVS and CDR2 is FQNEAQ. V gave up 5 bases and J gave up 7 bases; unmatched junction bases: 10.

V and J are TRBV4-3 and TRBJ2-3; TRBD1 aligns across 10 bases. The V and J ends lost 4 bases and 4 bases, in that order; junction bases with no gene match: 8. CDR1 and CDR2 (germline): LGHNA, YSLEER. The length of the CDR3 is 16 residues. The CDR3: CASSPSWTGGPDTQYF. In nucleotides, the CDR3 is TGCGCCAGCAGCCCTAGCTGGACAGGGGGTCCAGATACGCAGTATTTT.

The V call is TRBV9, the J call TRBJ1-1; tentative D call: TRBD1 (6 bases). Trimming stripped 0 bases from V and 4 bases from J, with 13 bases between. The CDR3 length is 15 residues. Germline V gene sequence: CDR1 SGDLS, CDR2 YYNGEE. CDR3 sequence (DNA): TGTGCCAGCAGCGTAGTAGGGGGGGCAGCCACTGAAGCTTTCTTT. Protein: CASSVVGGAATEAFF.

The rearrangement links TRBV6-1 to TRBJ2-7, with 10 bases fitting TRBD2. The ends lost 1 base at V and 4 bases at J; junction bases unmatched: 4. CDR1 MNHNS and CDR2 SASEGT come from the germline V gene. This CDR3 region has 15 residues. CDR3 sequence (DNA): TGTGCCAGCAGTGAAGAGGGGACTAGCGTTTACGAGCAGTACTTC. Translated: CASSEEGTSVYEQYF.

This chain links TRBV5-1 with TRBJ2-3; 10 nucleotides line up with TRBD2. Germline assignment: CDR1 SGHRS and CDR2 YFSETQ. V gave up 2 bases and J gave up 5 bases; unmatched junction bases: 8. CDR3 length equals 16 residues. CDR3 protein: CASSLGASGGGDTQYF. The DNA for the CDR3 is TGCGCCAGCAGCTTAGGGGCTAGCGGGGGTGGAGATACGCAGTATTTT.

V and J are TRBV30 and TRBJ2-7; 7 nucleotides line up with TRBD1. With 5 bases clipped from V and 4 bases from J, the junction kept 8 bases outside the gene matches. The CDR3 has 13 residues. Germline CDR1 GTSNPN, CDR2 SVGIG (reference sequence). The CDR3, as DNA: TGTGCCTGGGCGAAGGGGGCTCGGTACGAGCAGTACTTC. It translates to CAWAKGARYEQYF.

This clone was seen just once. Distinct nucleotide sequences in the sample also encode this CDR3. The V and J genes are TRBV6-4 and TRBJ2-1; 10 bases agree with TRBD2. The CDR3 runs 15 residues. Trimming at V came to 0 bases and at J to 6 bases, leaving 2 bases not matched to a gene. Germline CDR1 reads MRHNA; CDR2 reads SNTAGT. CDR3 residues: CASSDSAGGPNEQFF. The CDR3, as DNA: TGTGCCAGCAGTGACTCAGCGGGGGGGCCCAATGAGCAGTTCTTC.

The chain uses TRBV5-4 and TRBJ1-1; D is unclear. Germline values: CDR1 SGHNT, CDR2 YYREEE (reference sequence). The V and J ends lost 4 bases and 2 bases respectively, with 15 bases between them. This CDR3 contains 15 residues. CDR3 coding DNA: TGTGCCAGCAGCCCGCCACCAGGCCAAAACACTGAAGCTTTCTTT. This translates into CASSPPPGQNTEAFF.

This clone appeared a single time. This chain uses TRBV4-3 with TRBJ2-6; 9 nucleotides match TRBD1. Germline values: CDR1 LGHNA, CDR2 YSLEER. V shed 11 bases and J 2 bases; nucleotides not matched to a gene: 7. This CDR3 spans 15 amino acids. The CDR3, as DNA: TGCGCCTCCGGGACAGGGATGGCTGGGGCCAACGTCCTGACTTTC. This codes for CASGTGMAGANVLTF.

The chain uses TRBV7-2 and TRBJ2-7; 7 bases line up with TRBD2. J gave up 6 bases and V 1 base, and 6 bases lay outside the gene matches. In germline, CDR1 is SGHTA, CDR2 FQGNSA. The CDR3 length is 14 residues. The CDR3 DNA is TGTGCCAGCAGCTTAGGGTCAGCTAGCGGCGAGCAGTACTTC. The encoded protein is CASSLGSASGEQYF.

The J gene is TRBJ2-7, the V gene TRBV2; D not resolved. CDR3 length: 14 amino acids. Looked up from germline, CDR1 is SNHLY and CDR2 is FYNNEI. The ends were cut back, 5 bases at V and 7 bases at J, with 18 bases in the middle. The CDR3 sequence: CASSPRNKPEEQYF. The CDR3 DNA follows: TGTGCCAGCAGTCCTAGAAATAAACCCGAGGAGCAGTACTTC.

This chain joins TRBV9 and TRBJ1-2; D might be TRBD1 (6 bases). This CDR3 is 13 amino acids long. The germline V and J ends were trimmed by 5 bases and 2 bases, with 10 bases remaining between them. The germline CDR1 and CDR2 sequences are SGDLS and YYNGEE. The DNA of the CDR3 is TGTGCCAGCAGGTCTACAGGGAACTATGGCTACACCTTC. It specifies CASRSTGNYGYTF.

The chain carries TRBV5-1 and TRBJ1-1, with 7 bases that match TRBD1. This CDR3 has 14 amino acids. V gave up 4 bases and J gave up 0 bases; unmatched junction bases: 3. Germline lookup yields CDR1 SGHRS and CDR2 YFSETQ. This chain's CDR3 is CASSTTGLNTEAFF. The CDR3 coding sequence is TGCGCCAGCAGCACGACAGGGTTGAACACTGAAGCTTTCTTT.

This clone was counted a single time. The rearrangement uses TRBV6-1 and TRBJ2-1; D unresolved. Germline V gives CDR1 MNHNS, CDR2 SASEGT. This CDR3 is built from 13 residues. V was clipped by 4 bases and J by 4 bases, with 8 bases between them. CDR3 DNA sequence: TGTGCCAGCAGTGTATCAGATTACAATGAGCAGTTCTTC. It specifies CASSVSDYNEQFF.

The rearrangement uses TRBV5-1 and TRBJ2-7, with a tentative D call TRBD1 (6 bases). Germline values: CDR1 SGHRS, CDR2 YFSETQ. The CDR3 consists of 16 residues. Trimming removed 2 bases from V and 3 bases from J, with 18 bases in between. CDR3: CASSLGGYGSRYEQYF. The CDR3 region has the DNA TGCGCCAGCAGCTTAGGGGGTTACGGCAGTCGCTACGAGCAGTACTTC.

The V and J genes are TRBV5-4 and TRBJ1-2, with no clear D. CDR3 length: 14 residues. The germline V and J ends were trimmed by 4 bases and 5 bases, with 15 bases remaining between them. The germline CDR1 and CDR2 sequences are SGHNT and YYREEE (reference sequence). The CDR3 protein is CASSDIYTDYGYTF. As DNA, the CDR3 is TGTGCCAGCAGCGACATCTACACGGATTATGGCTACACCTTC.

The V gene is TRBV7-3, the J gene TRBJ1-1; D is possibly TRBD1 (6 bases). V lost 5 bases, J lost 7 bases, and 14 bases lay in between. The germline V gene encodes CDR1 SGHTA and CDR2 FQGTGA. The CDR3 covers 13 residues. The CDR3 bases are TGTGCCAGCAGCCCAGTGGGGGCCGTTGAAGCTTTCTTT. Translation gives CASSPVGAVEAFF. Based on the CDR3 plus reference TRBV7-3 and TRBJ1-1, the full variable domain is GAGVSQTPSNKVTEKGKYVELRCDPISGHTALYWYRQSLGQGPEFLIYFQGTGAADDSGLPNDRFFAVRPEGSVSTLKIQRTERGDSAVYLCASSPVGAVEAFFGQGTRLTVV.